This is a list of T cell receptor beta chains from one sample in a study of shared clonotypes between healthy human individuals. The repertoire was sequenced with immunoSEQ multiplex PCR; TCRdb's copy has only in-frame clones and lacks some. The table lists about 590,000 clones, around 95% of them singletons. What was sequenced was naive CD8+ T cells sorted from blood. These receptors all stem from a woman aged 25 to 45 in good health. The CDR3 runs from the conserved cysteine through the conserved F or W. The D gene is left open where the match is weak. Size is stated for part of the rows, as once, few or many counts, or as a class when the clone is expanded.

D gene	CDR3 length	V gene	J gene	clone size	CDR3 protein	CDR3 DNA
.	17	TRBV4-2	TRBJ2-1	.	CASSQEGGPTSYNEQFF	TGTGCCAGCAGCCAAGAGGGAGGACCGACGTCCTACAATGAGCAGTTCTTC
.	11	TRBV13	TRBJ2-7	once	CASSFGDEQYF	TGTGCCAGCAGCTTCGGTGACGAGCAGTACTTC
TRBD1	13	TRBV29-1	TRBJ1-2	.	CSVRTGFNYGYTF	TGCAGCGTCAGGACAGGTTTTAACTATGGCTACACCTTC
TRBD1	15	TRBV4-1	TRBJ1-6	.	CASSQLGQGNSPLHF	TGCGCCAGCAGCCAATTGGGACAGGGGAATTCACCCCTCCACTTT
.	16	TRBV11-1	TRBJ2-2	.	CASSSPSTGNTGELFF	TGTGCCAGCAGCTCCCCTTCGACAGGGAACACCGGGGAGCTGTTTTTT
TRBD2	14	TRBV4-1	TRBJ2-1	.	CASSQVGEGNEQFF	TGCGCCAGCAGCCAAGTGGGGGAGGGGAATGAGCAGTTCTTC
TRBD2	16	TRBV7-2	TRBJ2-1	.	CASGPLAGDLYNEQFF	TGTGCCAGCGGGCCTTTAGCGGGGGATCTATACAATGAGCAGTTCTTC
.	15	TRBV9	TRBJ1-3	.	CASSVTGNTGNTIYF	TGTGCCAGCAGCGTAACAGGTAACACTGGAAACACCATATATTTT
.	17	TRBV4-1	TRBJ1-1	.	CASSQEGRPSLNTEAFF	TGCGCCAGCAGCCAAGAGGGCCGGCCCAGTTTGAACACTGAAGCTTTCTTT
TRBD1	13	TRBV27	TRBJ2-3	.	CTVGTGAGDTQYF	TGTACCGTGGGAACAGGGGCCGGAGATACGCAGTATTTT
TRBD2	15	TRBV27	TRBJ2-1	once	CASSTGTSGSDEQFF	TGTGCCAGCAGTACCGGGACTAGCGGGAGTGATGAGCAGTTCTTC
.	14	TRBV27	TRBJ1-2	.	CASSYVGTDYGYTF	TGTGCCAGCAGCTACGTCGGGACGGACTATGGCTACACCTTC
.	15	TRBV6-4	TRBJ1-2	.	CASSFHHTRPGGYTF	TGTGCCAGCAGTTTTCACCATACTCGGCCGGGAGGCTACACCTTC
.	16	TRBV13	TRBJ2-3	.	CASSSPRKQNTDTQYF	TGTGCCAGCAGCTCCCCTAGGAAACAAAACACAGATACGCAGTATTTT
TRBD1	16	TRBV9	TRBJ1-3	.	CASSVVEGASGNTIYF	TGTGCCAGCAGCGTAGTGGAGGGGGCCTCTGGAAACACCATATATTTT
TRBD2	13	TRBV13	TRBJ2-2	.	CASSLRGAGELFF	TGTGCCAGCAGCTTGCGGGGGGCCGGGGAGCTGTTTTTT
TRBD1	18	TRBV5-1	TRBJ2-1	.	CASSQDRRRGKTYNEQFF	TGCGCCAGCAGTCAGGACAGGCGAAGGGGTAAGACCTACAATGAGCAGTTCTTC
.	14	TRBV29-1	TRBJ2-7	.	CSVEDEDYSYEQYF	TGCAGCGTTGAAGACGAGGACTACTCCTACGAGCAGTACTTC
.	14	TRBV27	TRBJ1-2	.	CASSPGTSGGGYTF	TGTGCCAGCAGCCCCGGGACATCGGGGGGCGGCTACACCTTC
.	14	TRBV9	TRBJ2-1	.	CASSVGISYNEQFF	TGTGCCAGCAGCGTAGGGATTTCCTACAATGAGCAGTTCTTC
TRBD2	12	TRBV29-1	TRBJ2-7	.	CSVHGLAGVLHF	TGCAGCGTTCATGGACTAGCGGGAGTTTTGCACTTC
TRBD2	16	TRBV28	TRBJ2-1	.	CASGGLAGEAYNEQFF	TGTGCCTCTGGGGGTCTAGCGGGAGAAGCTTACAATGAGCAGTTCTTC
TRBD2	14	TRBV27	TRBJ2-7	.	CASSPLPGLDEQYF	TGTGCCAGCAGTCCACTGCCGGGACTAGACGAGCAGTACTTC
.	12	TRBV27	TRBJ2-7	.	CASSSQGNKQYF	TGTGCCAGCAGTTCCCAGGGTAACAAGCAGTACTTC
TRBD1	15	TRBV9	TRBJ2-2	.	CASSETGTNTGELFF	TGTGCCAGCAGCGAGACAGGGACCAACACCGGGGAGCTGTTTTTT
TRBD1	16	TRBV4-1	TRBJ2-7	.	CASSLGIQGRPYEQYF	TGCGCCAGCAGCCTTGGGATACAGGGGCGCCCCTACGAGCAGTACTTC
.	14	TRBV9	TRBJ2-7	.	CASSVGGGTYEQYF	TGTGCCAGCAGCGTAGGAGGGGGGACCTACGAGCAGTACTTC
.	15	TRBV27	TRBJ2-1	.	CASSQPGSSYNEQFF	TGTGCCAGCAGTCAACCAGGGAGCTCCTACAATGAGCAGTTCTTC
.	15	TRBV27	TRBJ1-1	.	CASSLEVNGNTEAFF	TGTGCCAGCAGTTTGGAAGTCAACGGGAACACTGAAGCTTTCTTT
.	14	TRBV27	TRBJ2-7	.	CASSPSGSPSEQYF	TGTGCCAGCAGCCCATCAGGGTCCCCCTCCGAGCAGTACTTC
.	14	TRBV28	TRBJ2-7	.	CASSFTDSTYEQYF	TGTGCCAGCAGTTTCACGGACAGCACCTACGAGCAGTACTTC
.	14	TRBV6-5	TRBJ2-2	.	CASSYRQSTGELFF	TGTGCCAGCAGTTACCGACAGTCTACCGGGGAGCTGTTTTTT
.	13	TRBV15	TRBJ2-5	.	CATSRDLGETQYF	TGTGCCACCAGCAGAGATCTTGGCGAGACCCAGTACTTC
TRBD1	13	TRBV13	TRBJ2-1	.	CASSSTGGNEQFF	TGTGCCAGCAGCTCCACAGGGGGCAATGAGCAGTTCTTC
TRBD1	15	TRBV27	TRBJ1-5	.	CASSSTTGINQPQHF	TGTGCCAGCAGTTCGACGACAGGGATTAATCAGCCCCAGCATTTT
.	12	TRBV4-1	TRBJ2-2	.	CASRDRTGELFF	TGCGCCAGCCGCGATAGGACCGGGGAGCTGTTTTTT
.	16	TRBV19	TRBJ2-6	.	CASMVRPSGGANVLTF	TGTGCCAGTATGGTCAGGCCCTCTGGGGGGGCCAACGTCCTGACTTTC
TRBD2	16	TRBV6-5	TRBJ2-1	.	CASSYPSGRALNEQFF	TGTGCCAGCAGTTACCCCAGCGGGAGGGCCCTAAATGAGCAGTTCTTC
TRBD2	17	TRBV27	TRBJ2-3	.	CASSLLGSGSLTDTQYF	TGTGCCAGCAGTTTATTGGGTAGCGGGAGCCTGACAGATACGCAGTATTTT
.	15	TRBV4-2	TRBJ2-2	.	CACARGSSGTGELFF	TGTGCCTGCGCTAGGGGGAGTTCAGGGACCGGGGAGCTGTTTTTT
.	13	TRBV5-4	TRBJ2-7	once	CASAQGTHYEQYF	TGTGCCAGCGCCCAGGGGACCCACTACGAGCAGTACTTC
.	13	TRBV10-3	TRBJ2-1	.	CAINEGSHNEQFF	TGTGCCATCAATGAGGGATCCCACAATGAGCAGTTCTTC
TRBD1	14	TRBV5-1	TRBJ2-7	.	CASSLWGTAYEQYF	TGCGCCAGCAGCTTGTGGGGGACAGCCTACGAGCAGTACTTC
.	11	TRBV9	TRBJ2-7	once	CASSDPGGSQF	TGTGCCAGCAGTGATCCTGGGGGGTCCCAGTTC
.	17	TRBV13	TRBJ2-7	.	CASSQQDSPSGPYEQYF	TGTGCCAGCAGCCAACAAGACAGCCCTTCTGGTCCCTACGAGCAGTACTTC
.	12	TRBV5-6	TRBJ1-6	once	CASSLGFSPLHF	TGTGCCAGCAGCTTGGGCTTTTCACCCCTCCACTTT